This entry describes one T cell receptor (beta chain). Source study methods: How many nucleated cells were present was estimated from reference gene primer amplification. Only in-frame clones appear in the TCRdb table, and some are missing; sequencing was by immunoSEQ multiplex PCR. For V, J and clone size, that table is used; D and trimming come from the DNA. The sample carries 150,000 to 200,000 clones, more than 70% recorded once. The CDR3 totals 17 residues. Germline CDR1 KGHDR, CDR2 SFDVKD. Unmatched junction bases numbered 8, after V lost 4 bases and J lost 4 bases. The data originate from a study of blood T cell repertoires in COVID-19. Study-wide context: Acute and convalescent COVID-19 specimens originated in the United States, Italy and Spain. Sources were T cells, B-cell-depleted T cells, or PBMCs; the material itself was cDNA or gDNA.

The chain joins TRBV24-1 to TRBJ2-3, with TRBD2 identical over 12 bases. Sequencing was performed on peripheral blood. The TCR was taken from a man aged 35-49 years with active or convalescent COVID-19. Written as DNA, the CDR3 is TGTGCCACCAGTGACCGGGGACTAGCGGGCCCCGCAGATACGCAGTATTTT. Translated: CATSDRGLAGPADTQYF.